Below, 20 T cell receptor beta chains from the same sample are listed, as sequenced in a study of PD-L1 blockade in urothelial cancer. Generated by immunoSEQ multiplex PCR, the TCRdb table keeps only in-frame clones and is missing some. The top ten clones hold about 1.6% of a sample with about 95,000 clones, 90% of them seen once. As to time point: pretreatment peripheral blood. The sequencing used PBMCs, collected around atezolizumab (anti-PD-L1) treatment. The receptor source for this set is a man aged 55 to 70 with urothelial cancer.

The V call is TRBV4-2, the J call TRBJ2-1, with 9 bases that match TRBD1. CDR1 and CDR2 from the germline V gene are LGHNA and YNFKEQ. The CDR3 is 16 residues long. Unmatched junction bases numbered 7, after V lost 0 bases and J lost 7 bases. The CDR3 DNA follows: TGTGCCAGCAGCCAAGAGGGACAGGGAGTCCCTAATGAGCAGTTCTTC. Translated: CASSQEGQGVPNEQFF.

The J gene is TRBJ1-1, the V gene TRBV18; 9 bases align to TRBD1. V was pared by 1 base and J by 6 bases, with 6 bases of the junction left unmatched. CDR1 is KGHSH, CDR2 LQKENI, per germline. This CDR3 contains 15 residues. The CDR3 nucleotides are TGTGCCAGCTCACCACGGGTTACAGGGGGCTCTGAAGCTTTCTTT. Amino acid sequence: CASSPRVTGGSEAFF.

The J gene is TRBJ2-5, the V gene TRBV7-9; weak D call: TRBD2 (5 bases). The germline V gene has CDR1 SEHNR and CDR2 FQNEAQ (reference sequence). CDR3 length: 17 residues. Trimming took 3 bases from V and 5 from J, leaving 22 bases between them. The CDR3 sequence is CASSFPGRNGVEETQYF. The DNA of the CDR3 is TGTGCCAGCAGCTTCCCGGGTAGGAACGGGGTTGAGGAGACCCAGTACTTC.

CDR3 amino acids: CASSVGSGGQFF. The DNA of the CDR3 is TGTGCCAGCAGCGTAGGATCCGGGGGTCAGTTCTTC. This rearrangement joins TRBV9 to TRBJ2-1, with D perhaps matching TRBD2 (6 bases). Deletions cut 0 bases from V and 13 bases from J, with 11 bases between. The CDR3 is 12 amino acids. Germline CDR1 reads SGDLS; CDR2 reads YYNGEE. Supplemented by reference TRBV9 and TRBJ2-1, the full variable domain reads DSGVTQTPKHLITATGQRVTLRCSPRSGDLSVYWYQQSLDQGLQFLIQYYNGEERAKGNILERFSAQQFPDLHSELNLSSLELGDSALYFCASSVGSGGQFFGPGTRLTVL.

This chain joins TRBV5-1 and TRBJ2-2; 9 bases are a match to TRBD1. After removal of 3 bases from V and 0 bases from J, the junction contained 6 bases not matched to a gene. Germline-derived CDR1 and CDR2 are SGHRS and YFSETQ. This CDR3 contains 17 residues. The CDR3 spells CASSSGTGYTNTGELFF. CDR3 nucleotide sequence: TGCGCCAGCAGCTCCGGGACAGGGTATACGAACACCGGGGAGCTGTTTTTT.

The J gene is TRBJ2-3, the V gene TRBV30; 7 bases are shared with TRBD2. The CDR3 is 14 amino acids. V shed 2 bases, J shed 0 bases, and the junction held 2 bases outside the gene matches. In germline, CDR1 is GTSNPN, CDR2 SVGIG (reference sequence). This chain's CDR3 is CAWSYGRSTDTQYF. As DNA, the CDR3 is TGTGCCTGGAGTTACGGGAGGAGCACAGATACGCAGTATTTT.

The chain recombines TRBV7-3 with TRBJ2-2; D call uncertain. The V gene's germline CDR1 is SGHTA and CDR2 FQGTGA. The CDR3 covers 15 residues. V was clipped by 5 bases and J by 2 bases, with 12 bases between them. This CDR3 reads CASSPLADNTGELFF. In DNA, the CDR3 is TGTGCCAGCAGCCCATTGGCGGATAACACCGGGGAGCTGTTTTTT.

CDR3 sequence (DNA): TGTGCCAGCACCGGGAGCCTATCCTACAATGAGCAGTTCTTC. Translation: CASTGSLSYNEQFF. The J gene is TRBJ2-1, the V gene TRBV11-3; D is perhaps TRBD2 (6 bases). This CDR3 is 14 amino acids long. Trimming removed 7 bases from V and 1 base from J, with 11 bases in between. Germline-derived CDR1 and CDR2 are SGHNT and YENEEA.

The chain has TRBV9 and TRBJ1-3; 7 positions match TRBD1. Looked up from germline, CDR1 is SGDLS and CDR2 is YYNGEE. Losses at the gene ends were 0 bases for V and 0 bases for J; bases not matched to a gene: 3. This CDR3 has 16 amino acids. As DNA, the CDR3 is TGTGCCAGCAGCGTAGTAGGGGGCATCTCTGGAAACACCATATATTTT. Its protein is CASSVVGGISGNTIYF.

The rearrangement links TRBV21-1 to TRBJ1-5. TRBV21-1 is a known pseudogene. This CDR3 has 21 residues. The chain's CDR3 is CASSKDLGWAEKDYTNQPQHF. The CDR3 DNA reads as TGTGCCAGCAGCAAAGATTTAGGGTGGGCGGAAAAGGACTATACCAATCAGCCCCAGCATTTT.

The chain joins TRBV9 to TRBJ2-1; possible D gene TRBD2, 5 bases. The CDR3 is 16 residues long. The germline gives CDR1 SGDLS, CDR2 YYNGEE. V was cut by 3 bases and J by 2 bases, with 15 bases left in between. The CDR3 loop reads CASSASLDGTYNEQFF. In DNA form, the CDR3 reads TGTGCCAGCAGCGCATCCTTAGACGGGACCTACAATGAGCAGTTCTTC.

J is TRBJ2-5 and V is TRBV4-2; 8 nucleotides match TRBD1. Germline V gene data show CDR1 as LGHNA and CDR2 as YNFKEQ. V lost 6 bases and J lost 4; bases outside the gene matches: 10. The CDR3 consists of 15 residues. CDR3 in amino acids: CASRRTGTGRETQYF. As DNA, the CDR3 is TGTGCCAGCAGGCGGACCGGGACAGGCAGAGAGACCCAGTACTTC.

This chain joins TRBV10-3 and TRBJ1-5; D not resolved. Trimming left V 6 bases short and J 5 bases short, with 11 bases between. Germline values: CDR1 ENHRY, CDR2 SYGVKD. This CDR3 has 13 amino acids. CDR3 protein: CAISREIDQPQHF. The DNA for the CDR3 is TGTGCCATCAGCCGAGAAATAGATCAGCCCCAGCATTTT.

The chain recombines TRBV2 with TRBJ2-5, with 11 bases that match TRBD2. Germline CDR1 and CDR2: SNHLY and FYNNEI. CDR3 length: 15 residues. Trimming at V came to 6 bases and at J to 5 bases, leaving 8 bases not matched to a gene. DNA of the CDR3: TGTGCCAGCAGCCCACTAGCGGGAGCCGGGGAGACCCAGTACTTC. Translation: CASSPLAGAGETQYF. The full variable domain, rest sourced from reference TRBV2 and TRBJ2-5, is EPEVTQTPSHQVTQMGQEVILRCVPISNHLYFYWYRQILGQKVEFLVSFYNNEISEKSEIFDDQFSVERPDGSNFTLKIRSTKLEDSAMYFCASSPLAGAGETQYFGPGTRLLVL.

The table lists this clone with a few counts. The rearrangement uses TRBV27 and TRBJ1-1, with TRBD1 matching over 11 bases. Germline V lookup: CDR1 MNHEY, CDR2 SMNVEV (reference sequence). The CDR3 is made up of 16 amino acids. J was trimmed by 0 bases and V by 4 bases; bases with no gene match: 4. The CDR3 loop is CASSSKGQGVNTEAFF. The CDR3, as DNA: TGTGCCAGCAGTTCGAAGGGACAGGGGGTGAACACTGAAGCTTTCTTT.

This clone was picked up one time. The CDR3 protein is CASSQDRRTGANVLTF. The CDR3 DNA reads TGCGCCAGCAGCCAAGATAGAAGGACAGGGGCCAACGTCCTGACTTTC. The gene calls are TRBV4-1 and TRBJ2-6; D is perhaps TRBD1 (5 bases). Germline loops: CDR1 MGHRA, CDR2 YSYEKL. This CDR3 has 16 residues. The V end was cut by 0 bases, the J end by 4 bases, with 10 bases between.

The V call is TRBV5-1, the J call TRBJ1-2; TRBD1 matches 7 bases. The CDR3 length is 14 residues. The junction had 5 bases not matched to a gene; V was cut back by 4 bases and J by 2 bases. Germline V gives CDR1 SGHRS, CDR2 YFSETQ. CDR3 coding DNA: TGCGCCAGCAGCCCGTACAGGGGCAACTATGGCTACACCTTC. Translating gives CASSPYRGNYGYTF.

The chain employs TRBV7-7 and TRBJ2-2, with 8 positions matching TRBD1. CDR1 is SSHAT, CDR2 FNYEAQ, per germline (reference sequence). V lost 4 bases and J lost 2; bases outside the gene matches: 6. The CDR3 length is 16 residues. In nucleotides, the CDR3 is TGTGCCAGCAGCTCGACGACAGGGGAAAACACCGGGGAGCTGTTTTTT. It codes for CASSSTTGENTGELFF.

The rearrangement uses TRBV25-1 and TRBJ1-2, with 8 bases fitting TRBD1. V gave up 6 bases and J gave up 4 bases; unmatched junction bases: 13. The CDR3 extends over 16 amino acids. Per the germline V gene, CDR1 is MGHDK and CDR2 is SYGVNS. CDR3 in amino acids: CASSAGAGGPSYGYTF. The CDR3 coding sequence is TGTGCCAGCAGCGCGGGGGCAGGGGGCCCATCCTATGGCTACACCTTC.

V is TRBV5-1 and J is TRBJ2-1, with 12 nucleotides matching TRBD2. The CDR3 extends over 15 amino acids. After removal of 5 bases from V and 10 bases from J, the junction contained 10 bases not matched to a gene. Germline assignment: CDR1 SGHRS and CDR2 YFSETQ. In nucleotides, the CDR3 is TGCGCCAGCAGTGCTACGTCTAGCGGGAGGGGAGAGCAGTTCTTC. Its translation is CASSATSSGRGEQFF. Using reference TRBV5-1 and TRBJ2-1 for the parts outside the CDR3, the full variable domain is KAGVTQTPRYLIKTRGQQVTLSCSPISGHRSVSWYQQTPGQGLQFLFEYFSETQRNKGNFPGRFSGRQFSNSRSEMNVSTLELGDSALYLCASSATSSGRGEQFFGPGTRLTVL.